A selection of T cell receptor beta chains follows, all from one sample in a study of T cell responses to AZD1222 COVID-19 vaccine. Repertoires were generated with immunoSEQ multiplex PCR, while TCRdb's copy carries only in-frame clones and drops some. This sample has around 140,000 clones, with more than 90% found just once. Here the sequenced sample was peripheral blood, taken 28 days after the second AZD1222 dose. These receptors all come from an adult who received the AZD1222 COVID-19 vaccine. The CDR3 runs from the conserved cysteine through the conserved F or W. Fields, in order: CDR3 DNA, CDR3 protein, D gene, clone size, V gene, J gene. The D gene is left open where the match is weak. Size tells how often a clone was seen (once, few, many) or the class of an expanded clone, and some rows leave it out.

CDR3nt: TGTGCCAGCAGTGAAGTGGGCGCCCGTACGAAGTTTTTT; CDR3aa: CASSEVGARTKFF; d_gene: -; abundance: -; v_gene: TRBV6-1; j_gene: TRBJ1-4
CDR3nt: TGTGCCAGCGTCCTGGACAGGTGGGGCCCGGGCGGTGAAAAACTGTTTTTT; CDR3aa: CASVLDRWGPGGEKLFF; d_gene: TRBD1; abundance: -; v_gene: TRBV2; j_gene: TRBJ1-4
CDR3nt: TGTGCCAGCAGCCCCACAGGGGGCACTGAAGCTTTCTTT; CDR3aa: CASSPTGGTEAFF; d_gene: TRBD1; abundance: -; v_gene: TRBV9; j_gene: TRBJ1-1
CDR3nt: TGTGCCAGTAGCGTGGGCGGCAATCAGCCCCAGCATTTT; CDR3aa: CASSVGGNQPQHF; d_gene: -; abundance: -; v_gene: TRBV19; j_gene: TRBJ1-5
CDR3nt: TGTGCCAGCAGTCCCCTCGGGACAAACCAGCCCCAGCATTTT; CDR3aa: CASSPLGTNQPQHF; d_gene: -; abundance: -; v_gene: TRBV11-3; j_gene: TRBJ1-5
CDR3nt: TGTGCCAGCAGCTTACCGGGGCAGGAGTCACCCCTCCACTTT; CDR3aa: CASSLPGQESPLHF; d_gene: -; abundance: -; v_gene: TRBV5-4; j_gene: TRBJ1-6
CDR3nt: TGTGCCAGCAGTTACAGTGGCTCCTACACTGAAGCTTTCTTT; CDR3aa: CASSYSGSYTEAFF; d_gene: -; abundance: -; v_gene: TRBV6-6; j_gene: TRBJ1-1
CDR3nt: TGTGCCAGCAGCGTAACTAGCGGGGGATACGAGCAGTACTTC; CDR3aa: CASSVTSGGYEQYF; d_gene: TRBD2; abundance: -; v_gene: TRBV9; j_gene: TRBJ2-7
CDR3nt: TGTGCCAGCAGCTCAGGACTTCTTGGCACTGAAGCTTTCTTT; CDR3aa: CASSSGLLGTEAFF; d_gene: -; abundance: -; v_gene: TRBV7-3; j_gene: TRBJ1-1
CDR3nt: TGTGCCAGCAGTTACGGTGAGGGTATAAGCACAGATACGCAGTATTTT; CDR3aa: CASSYGEGISTDTQYF; d_gene: -; abundance: -; v_gene: TRBV6-2/TRBV6-3; j_gene: TRBJ2-3
CDR3nt: TGTGCCAGCAGCCGACCCAGCGGGATGCCAGATACGCAGTATTTT; CDR3aa: CASSRPSGMPDTQYF; d_gene: TRBD2; abundance: -; v_gene: TRBV7-9; j_gene: TRBJ2-3
CDR3nt: TGCGCCAGCAGCCAAGGCCAGGCCAGGCCAAGCACTGAAGCTTTCTTT; CDR3aa: CASSQGQARPSTEAFF; d_gene: -; abundance: -; v_gene: TRBV4-1; j_gene: TRBJ1-1
CDR3nt: TGTGCCAGCAGCTTAGTCCAGGGGGCGGCTGAAGCTTTCTTT; CDR3aa: CASSLVQGAAEAFF; d_gene: TRBD1; abundance: -; v_gene: TRBV7-9; j_gene: TRBJ1-1
CDR3nt: TGTGCCAGCAGAATTTTTGGGGTAAACACTGAAGCTTTCTTT; CDR3aa: CASRIFGVNTEAFF; d_gene: -; abundance: -; v_gene: TRBV7-9; j_gene: TRBJ1-1
CDR3nt: TGTGCCAGCAGCTTAGTTACGGGGACCGGGGAGCTGTTTTTT; CDR3aa: CASSLVTGTGELFF; d_gene: -; abundance: -; v_gene: TRBV7-2; j_gene: TRBJ2-2
CDR3nt: TGTGCCAGCAGCCCAGTCCTGGGATATGAGCAGTACTTC; CDR3aa: CASSPVLGYEQYF; d_gene: -; abundance: -; v_gene: TRBV2; j_gene: TRBJ2-7
CDR3nt: TGTGCCAGCAGCGTAGCTTCCGAGGGAACTGAAGCTTTCTTT; CDR3aa: CASSVASEGTEAFF; d_gene: -; abundance: few; v_gene: TRBV9; j_gene: TRBJ1-1
CDR3nt: TGTGCCAGCTCACCAGGGCAGGGGGCTTTTAGCAATCAGCCCCAGCATTTT; CDR3aa: CASSPGQGAFSNQPQHF; d_gene: TRBD1; abundance: -; v_gene: TRBV18; j_gene: TRBJ1-5
CDR3nt: TGTGCCAGCAGTGTACCCCTAGCAAATGAGCAGTTCTTC; CDR3aa: CASSVPLANEQFF; d_gene: -; abundance: -; v_gene: TRBV12-3/TRBV12-4; j_gene: TRBJ2-1
CDR3nt: TGTGCCAGCTCACCTGCCGGGGCAGGGATCACTGAAGCTTTCTTT; CDR3aa: CASSPAGAGITEAFF; d_gene: -; abundance: -; v_gene: TRBV18; j_gene: TRBJ1-1
CDR3nt: TGTGCCAGCAGTTACGTGCTAGCGGGATGGACCGGGGAGCTGTTTTTT; CDR3aa: CASSYVLAGWTGELFF; d_gene: TRBD2; abundance: -; v_gene: TRBV6-5; j_gene: TRBJ2-2
CDR3nt: TGTGCCAGCAGTTATGTGAGGTGGAACACTGAAGCTTTCTTT; CDR3aa: CASSYVRWNTEAFF; d_gene: -; abundance: -; v_gene: TRBV2; j_gene: TRBJ1-1
CDR3nt: TGTGCCAGCAGTTTAGGGACAGGCGGGGAGCTGTTTTTT; CDR3aa: CASSLGTGGELFF; d_gene: TRBD1; abundance: -; v_gene: TRBV12-3/TRBV12-4; j_gene: TRBJ2-2
CDR3nt: TGTGCCATCAGTGAGGGAGTCACTGAAGCTTTCTTT; CDR3aa: CAISEGVTEAFF; d_gene: -; abundance: -; v_gene: TRBV10-3; j_gene: TRBJ1-1
CDR3nt: TGTGCCAGCAGTGAAACCCTAGCCAAAAACATTCAGTACTTC; CDR3aa: CASSETLAKNIQYF; d_gene: -; abundance: -; v_gene: TRBV6-1; j_gene: TRBJ2-4
CDR3nt: TGTGCCAGCAGTTTGGGGACTAGGGAGCAGTTCTTC; CDR3aa: CASSLGTREQFF; d_gene: TRBD2; abundance: -; v_gene: TRBV27; j_gene: TRBJ2-1
CDR3nt: TGTGCCAGCAGCTTAGATCGGGGGGCTCAGGAGTTCTTC; CDR3aa: CASSLDRGAQEFF; d_gene: -; abundance: -; v_gene: TRBV11-3; j_gene: TRBJ2-1
CDR3nt: TGTGCCTGGAGTGTAAGCACAAACTATGGCTACACCTTC; CDR3aa: CAWSVSTNYGYTF; d_gene: -; abundance: -; v_gene: TRBV30; j_gene: TRBJ1-2
CDR3nt: TGTGCCAGCATGAAGGTGGCAGGGTGGACCTATGGCTACACCTTC; CDR3aa: CASMKVAGWTYGYTF; d_gene: -; abundance: few; v_gene: TRBV6-5; j_gene: TRBJ1-2
CDR3nt: TGTGCCTGGAGCACAGGGGAGACCCAGTACTTC; CDR3aa: CAWSTGETQYF; d_gene: -; abundance: -; v_gene: TRBV30; j_gene: TRBJ2-5
CDR3nt: TGTGCCAGCAGCCGTGGACTACCAGACACCGGGGAGCTGTTTTTT; CDR3aa: CASSRGLPDTGELFF; d_gene: -; abundance: -; v_gene: TRBV5-5; j_gene: TRBJ2-2
CDR3nt: TGTGCCAGTAGTGACAGGGGAGGGGCCATTAATGAAAAACTGTTTTTT; CDR3aa: CASSDRGGAINEKLFF; d_gene: TRBD1; abundance: -; v_gene: TRBV19; j_gene: TRBJ1-4
CDR3nt: TGTGCCAGCAGTTTCCGGGACGGCAGTAGCACAGATACGCAGTATTTT; CDR3aa: CASSFRDGSSTDTQYF; d_gene: -; abundance: -; v_gene: TRBV27; j_gene: TRBJ2-3
CDR3nt: TGTGCCAGCAGTGGAGGGGGGTATGAGCAGTTCTTC; CDR3aa: CASSGGGYEQFF; d_gene: -; abundance: -; v_gene: TRBV25-1; j_gene: TRBJ2-1
CDR3nt: TGTGCCAGCAGCGTAAGGGGCGTCACCGGGGAGCTGTTTTTT; CDR3aa: CASSVRGVTGELFF; d_gene: -; abundance: -; v_gene: TRBV9; j_gene: TRBJ2-2